This TCR beta chain stems from a study of CD8+ T cells in alopecia areata. The wider study: Treatment with tofacitinib (6 to 18 months) was followed by 6 months off drug.

The CDR3 is 14 amino acids. CDR1 is GTSNPN and CDR2 is SVGIG in the germline V gene (reference sequence). RNA extraction was followed by reverse transcription into cDNA, which acted as the sequencing template. Sequencing was performed with immunoSEQ multiplex PCR; in TCRdb, only in-frame clones are kept and a portion is missing. Of about 190,000 clones in the sample, 60% are singletons; the top ten hold less than 0.8%. Notes on this clone: Its antigen is currently unknown.

Study-wide results and limits: Mice showed TCR sharing more clearly than patients did, possibly owing to HLA. Scalp clonality decreased significantly with tofacitinib, and so did expanded CD8+ clones among the top 100.

Treatment specified: oral pan-JAK inhibitor, 5-10 mg twice daily. From alopecia areata patients, lesional scalp punch biopsies and peripheral blood were collected. Material: CD4+ T cells sorted from blood, obtained at week 4, from a patient treated with tofacitinib. The receptor's source is a human donor with alopecia areata. The V and J genes are TRBV30 and TRBJ2-5; D not certain. The J call could be wrong; TRBJ2-7 is a better fit for the DNA end. Here the CDR3 DNA reads TGTGCCTGGACAGACGGCAGGTATACCTACGAGCAGTACTTC. This encodes CAWTDGRYTYEQYF.